Each of the 13 T cell receptor beta chains below was sequenced from the same sample in a study of T cell responses to AZD1222 COVID-19 vaccine. The method was immunoSEQ multiplex PCR; TCRdb's version includes in-frame clones alone and lacks a portion of them. Here the sample spans roughly 120,000 clones, around 88% being singletons. This specimen was peripheral blood, taken 28 days after the second AZD1222 dose. The receptor set was obtained from an adult who received the AZD1222 COVID-19 vaccine.

This clone was observed a single time. The V call is TRBV9, the J call TRBJ2-3; 15 nucleotides match TRBD2. With V trimmed by 4 bases and J by 5 bases, 14 bases remained unmatched. The CDR3 runs to 19 residues. Germline V gene lookup returns CDR1 SGDLS and CDR2 YYNGEE. This chain's CDR3 is CASSPQGPGLAGGRDTQYF. As DNA, the CDR3 is TGTGCCAGCAGCCCCCAAGGACCGGGACTAGCGGGGGGACGAGATACGCAGTATTTT.

The rearrangement joins TRBV5-4 to TRBJ1-2, with 7 positions matching TRBD1. Trimming at V came to 1 base and at J to 8 bases, leaving 11 bases not matched to a gene. The CDR3 contains 15 residues. From germline, CDR1 is SGHNT and CDR2 YYREEE (reference sequence). The CDR3 sequence is CASSLSGGTTGGYTF. As DNA, the CDR3 is TGTGCCAGCAGCTTGTCGGGGGGCACGACAGGGGGCTACACCTTC.

This chain links TRBV4-3 with TRBJ2-3; D not resolved. Trimming left V 2 bases short and J 1 base short, with 1 base between. The CDR3 has 12 amino acids. Germline CDR1 is LGHNA and CDR2 is YSLEER. For the CDR3, the DNA is TGCGCCAGCAGCCAACGCACAGATACGCAGTATTTT. Translated: CASSQRTDTQYF.

V usage is TRBV6-2 or TRBV6-3 and J usage is TRBJ1-1; D ambiguous. Germline CDR1 reads MNHEY; CDR2 reads SVGEGT. V was shortened by 3 bases and J by 0 bases, with 8 bases between the two germline ends. The CDR3 is 14 amino acids. The CDR3 sequence is CASSYWPLNTEAFF. As DNA, the CDR3 is TGTGCCAGCAGTTATTGGCCGCTGAACACTGAAGCTTTCTTT.

This clone was seen a handful of times. The chain combines TRBV6-1 with TRBJ1-5, with 11 nucleotides matching TRBD1. This CDR3 is built from 16 residues. V was clipped by 3 bases and J by 5 bases; unmatched bases: 6. Germline CDR1 is MNHNS and CDR2 is SASEGT. CDR3 amino acids: CASSELVGQGDQPQHF. DNA of the CDR3: TGTGCCAGCAGTGAGTTGGTGGGACAGGGGGATCAGCCCCAGCATTTT.

This clone was counted a single time. The chain has TRBV11-3 and TRBJ2-7, with 7 bases aligning to TRBD1. The CDR3 length is 13 residues. J was trimmed by 3 bases and V by 7 bases; bases with no gene match: 6. Germline V gene sequence: CDR1 SGHNT, CDR2 YENEEA. In DNA form, the CDR3 reads TGTGCCAGCACATCGACAGGGTACTACGAGCAGTACTTC. Translation: CASTSTGYYEQYF.

This clone was counted only a few times. This chain links TRBV9 with TRBJ1-1; 7 nucleotides agree with TRBD1. The CDR3 has 14 residues. CDR1 is SGDLS, CDR2 YYNGEE, per germline. J was trimmed by 5 bases and V by 4 bases; bases with no gene match: 8. CDR3 nucleotide sequence: TGTGCCAGCAGCCGAGGGGGCGGTTGGACTGAAGCTTTCTTT. Protein: CASSRGGGWTEAFF.

CDR3 in DNA: TGTGCCAGCTCACTCTCTAGCGGCCGGGATGAGCAGTTCTTC. Translation gives CASSLSSGRDEQFF. This chain uses TRBV18 with TRBJ2-1; 7 bases are shared with TRBD2. The V segment lost 4 bases and the J segment 8 bases; nucleotides outside the gene matches: 8. CDR3 size: 14 residues. CDR1 KGHSH and CDR2 LQKENI come from the germline V gene.

As for this clone: Its ends do not fully match the called genes, so a read error is possible. This chain connects TRBV7-8 to TRBJ2-7; weak D call: TRBD1 (7 bases). The CDR3 runs to 13 residues. Germline V gene lookup returns CDR1 SGHVS and CDR2 FQNEAQ. CDR3 amino acids: CSSSTDRDSEQYF. CDR3 bases: TGTTCCAGCAGTACAGACAGGGACTCCGAGCAGTACTTC.

The V gene is TRBV4-2, the J gene TRBJ1-1; D ambiguous. Deletions cut 8 bases from V and 1 base from J, with 14 bases between. The germline V gene has CDR1 LGHNA and CDR2 YNFKEQ. The CDR3 sequence is 14 residues long. This chain's CDR3 is CASCSLDANTEAFF. In DNA, the CDR3 is TGTGCCAGCTGCTCCCTTGATGCGAACACTGAAGCTTTCTTT.

The chain carries TRBV7-2 and TRBJ2-7, with no clear D. V was trimmed by 3 bases and J by 3 bases, leaving 18 bases between them. Germline V gives CDR1 SGHTA, CDR2 FQGNSA. The CDR3 runs to 16 residues. For the CDR3, the DNA is TGTGCCAGCAGCTTCCTACCCATTAGATCTCGCTACGAGCAGTACTTC. Protein sequence: CASSFLPIRSRYEQYF.

The rearrangement links TRBV2 to TRBJ2-7, with D perhaps being TRBD1 or TRBD2 (5 bases each). Germline V gives CDR1 SNHLY, CDR2 FYNNEI. The CDR3 is made up of 13 amino acids. V gave up 10 bases and J gave up 3 bases, with 16 bases separating them. Written as DNA, the CDR3 is TGTGCCACAAACGCCGGGACGCTCTACGAGCAGTACTTC. It yields the protein CATNAGTLYEQYF.

There are a few counts of this clone. V and J are TRBV5-8 and TRBJ2-7; 8 nucleotides match TRBD2. The ends lost 3 bases at V and 2 bases at J; junction bases unmatched: 10. CDR1 is SGHTS and CDR2 is YDEGEE in the germline V gene. The CDR3 has 16 amino acids. The CDR3 DNA reads as TGTGCCAGCAGCTCCCCCGGGACTAGGTCGACCTACGAGCAGTACTTC. Its protein is CASSSPGTRSTYEQYF.